This T cell receptor beta chain is drawn from a study of T cells in Graves' hyperthyroidism and ophthalmopathy (dated by TCRdb to the late 2010s). With regard to the full study: Peripheral blood was collected at initial diagnosis, before any treatment. Once sampling was done, hyperthyroidism patients were given methimazole at a starting dose of 30 mg daily, whereas ophthalmopathy patients were given high-dose intravenous methylprednisolone. The roughly 91 discovery patients were randomly divided into training and test sets at a 7:3 ratio. TCR V-J signatures able to tell the groups apart were searched for in a discovery cohort of 90 to 100 patients, of whom under 45 had Graves' ophthalmopathy and roughly 59 had stable Graves' hyperthyroidism. An independent validation cohort of 18 to 20 hyperthyroidism patients and about 15 patients who later progressed to ophthalmopathy tested prospective prediction of ophthalmopathy. Thyroid tissue and blood T-cell repertoires from six Graves' hyperthyroidism patients were also compared in the study. According to the paper, TCR Vbeta CDR3 sequencing was carried out on about 140 peripheral blood samples, which came from some 41 ophthalmopathy, roughly 75 hyperthyroidism and roughly 17 progressor patients. What the work shows at the level of the full study, not this receptor alone: During validation, the model predicted progression to ophthalmopathy a median of approximately six months ahead of onset, with almost 71% sensitivity and around 73% specificity. Most expanded thyroid clonotypes (frequency above 0.001) were also detected in blood, a finding suggesting that blood repertoires may reflect thyroid immune responses. No statistical method was used to fix the sample size in advance, and group allocation was not hidden from the investigators. A 13 V-J signature model separated ophthalmopathy from stable hyperthyroidism, with just over 85% sensitivity and just under 84% specificity in cross-validation and 80%/75% in testing.

The TCR beta CDR3 regions were amplified from RNA transcripts. A first-round RT-PCR of the TCR CDR3 used the HTBI primer set with the Qiagen OneStep RT-PCR kit. Libraries were constructed in a second round of multiplex PCR, after which size selection and purification were carried out. Paired-end sequencing of the libraries was performed with 100 bp reads on an Illumina HiSeq2000. On the study's bioinformatics: Raw data were processed with SOAPnuke, discarding reads with adapters, uncalled bases, mean Phred below 15, or no exact constant-primer or identifier match. High-quality paired reads were merged using COPE v1.2.5, and each unique nucleotide sequence was defined as a clonotype. MiTCR v1.1 was used to align the clonotypes against IMGT TRBV, TRBD and TRBJ reference segments. Analysis was restricted to V-J combinations with a frequency above 0.0001, which covered 99.2% of repertoires. The TCS score was defined as F50 (clonal expansion) divided by E x V (chaos), with BLOSUM62-based TCRdist calculated between CDR3 peptides within each V-J. Welch's t-statistics and random forest reduced just over 500 V-J features to 13, which were used in a naive Bayes classifier (R e1071). In-frame beta chains were kept once TCRdb had trimmed the public reads at Q25 with fastp and called clones with MiXCR. Rows are unified per CDR3 protein, each entry keeping the most common DNA and genes. Here the V and J calls rest on TCRdb's processing, not on the authors' analysis. The sample table lists 40,000 to 65,000 distinct CDR3 sequences, 48% of them with a count of one. 8% to 10% of the sample goes to the ten largest clones.

Including cysteine and phenylalanine, the CDR3 has 16 amino acids. Only the CDR3 portion is preserved as DNA: 48 bases, with reading frame beginning at the first base. The junction shows trimming of 1 base on V and 4 bases on J, and the gene matches do not reach 2 bases of it. CDR1 SGHNT and CDR2 YENEEA were looked up in the germline V gene. In the ophthalmopathy patients, disease was moderately to severely active, with a Clinical Activity Score of 3 or more, a NOSPECS grade of 4 or more, and a duration of less than 3 months. Exclusion was applied to patients with uncontrolled infections, other autoimmune diseases, pregnancy or lactation. Clinical symptoms, serum thyroxine and TRAb, thyroid ultrasound, and orbital computed tomography formed the basis for the diagnoses. PBMCs were isolated from more than 8 ml of fresh peripheral blood by Ficoll-Paque density gradient centrifugation. Total RNA was extracted with Trizol reagent, and quality was checked on an Agilent 2100 Bioanalyzer.

There are many counts of this clonotype. Its antigen is unknown. No much larger clonotype is one base removed from it; base qualities were not supplied. The chain is made from TRBV11-3 and TRBJ2-3; TRBD2 matches 13 bases in the middle. The sequenced sample was blood. The TCR sequence derives from a woman in her forties or fifties with Graves' ophthalmopathy. CDR3 loop: CASSLGTSGGADTQYF. In nucleotides, the sequence is TGTGCCAGCAGCTTAGGGACTAGCGGGGGTGCAGATACGCAGTATTTT.